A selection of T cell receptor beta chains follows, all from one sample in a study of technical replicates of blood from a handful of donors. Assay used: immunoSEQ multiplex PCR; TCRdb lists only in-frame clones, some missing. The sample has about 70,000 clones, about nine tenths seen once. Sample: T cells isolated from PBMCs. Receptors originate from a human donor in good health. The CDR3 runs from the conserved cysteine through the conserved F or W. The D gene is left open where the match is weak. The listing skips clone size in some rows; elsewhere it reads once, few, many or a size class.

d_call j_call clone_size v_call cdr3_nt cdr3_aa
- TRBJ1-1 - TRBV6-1 TGTGCCAGCAGAATCGGGGGAATTGGCACTGAAGCTTTCTTT CASRIGGIGTEAFF
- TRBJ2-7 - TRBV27 TGTGCCAGCAGTCTTTTACAGGGCCCCGAGCAGTACTTC CASSLLQGPEQYF
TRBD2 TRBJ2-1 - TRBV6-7 TGTGCCAGCAGTTACTCGATATGGCTAGCGGGAGGGCCAATCTCCTACAATGAGCAGTTCTTC CASSYSIWLAGGPISYNEQFF
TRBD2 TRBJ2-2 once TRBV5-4 TGTGCCAGCAGCTTGCCCTCTAGCGGCCACGGGGGAACCGGGGAGCTGTTTTTT CASSLPSSGHGGTGELFF
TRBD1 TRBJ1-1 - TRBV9 TGTGCCAGCACCCCCAGGCTCACAGGGGCTGAAGCTTTCTTT CASTPRLTGAEAFF
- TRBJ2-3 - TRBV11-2 TGTGCCAGCAGCTTTTCTCCAGATACGCAGTATTTT CASSFSPDTQYF
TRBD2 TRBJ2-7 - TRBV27 TGTGCCAGCAGTTTCACTAGCGGGAGAGACGAGCAGTACTTC CASSFTSGRDEQYF
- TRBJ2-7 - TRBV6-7 TGTGCCAGCAGTTTTTTATACGAGCAGTACTTC CASSFLYEQYF
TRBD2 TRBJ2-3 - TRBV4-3 TGCGCCAGCGGAACGCGCGGACTAGCGGGGCAGTATTTT CASGTRGLAGQYF
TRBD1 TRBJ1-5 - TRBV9 TGTGCCAGCAGCGGCGGGACAGGGGTTTTCGGCAATCAGCCCCAGCATTTT CASSGGTGVFGNQPQHF
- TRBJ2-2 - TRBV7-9 TGTGCCAGCAGCCAACTAGGCGGGAACACCGGGGAGCTGTTTTTT CASSQLGGNTGELFF
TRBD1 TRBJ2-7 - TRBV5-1 TGCGCCAGCAGCCTGGGACAGAGCTCCTACGAGCAGTACTTC CASSLGQSSYEQYF
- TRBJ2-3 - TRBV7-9 TGTGCCAGCAGCCCAAACGTGGACAAAGCAGCTGCGCAGTATTTT CASSPNVDKAAAQYF
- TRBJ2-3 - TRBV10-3 TGTGCCATCAGTGAGTCGAGGGTTAACACAGATACGCAGTATTTT CAISESRVNTDTQYF
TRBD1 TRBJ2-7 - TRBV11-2 TGTGCCAGCAGCCAATTGGACAGGAGGAGTGACGAGCAGTACTTC CASSQLDRRSDEQYF
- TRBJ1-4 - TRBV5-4 TGTGCCAGCAGCTCCTTTACAGGGAGGGCTGAAAAACTGTTTTTT CASSSFTGRAEKLFF
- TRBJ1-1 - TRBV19 TGTGCCAGTAGCGACTTAGACTTGAGTTTAGAAGCTTTCTTT CASSDLDLSLEAFF
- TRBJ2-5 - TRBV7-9 TGTGCCAGCAGCCCCCGGGAGAACCCACCGGAGACCCAGTACTTC CASSPRENPPETQYF
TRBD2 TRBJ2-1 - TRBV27 TGTGCCAGCACGGGACTAGCGGCCCACAATGAGCAGTTCTTC CASTGLAAHNEQFF
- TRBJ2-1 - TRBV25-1 TGTGCCAGCAGTGACGACAATGAGCAGTTCTTC CASSDDNEQFF
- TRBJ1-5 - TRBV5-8 TGTGCCAGCAGCGTTCAGGGTAGCAATCAGCCCCAGCATTTT CASSVQGSNQPQHF
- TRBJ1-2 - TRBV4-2 TGTGCCAGCGCCGAATCAGCTAACTATGGCTACACCTTC CASAESANYGYTF
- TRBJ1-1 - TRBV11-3 TGTGCCAGCAGCCAAGGGGTATTCAAAGCTTTCTTT CASSQGVFKAFF
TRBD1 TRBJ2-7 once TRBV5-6 TGTGCCAGCAGCAAAAAGGGACAGTCGCAGTACTTC CASSKKGQSQYF
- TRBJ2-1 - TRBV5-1 TGCGCCAGCAGCTTGGGCGGGACAGTAATTGAGCAGTTCTTC CASSLGGTVIEQFF
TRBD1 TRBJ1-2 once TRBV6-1 TGTGCCAGCAGTGAACTCATCCGGGACAGGGGGCCAGGTGGCTACACCTTC CASSELIRDRGPGGYTF
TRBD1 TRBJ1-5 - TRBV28 TGTGCCAGCAGTCCCATGGGACAGGCCTACAATCAGCCCCAGCATTTT CASSPMGQAYNQPQHF
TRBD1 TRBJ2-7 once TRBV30 TGTGCCTGGAGCGATTTTGACAGGGCGGCCTACGAGCAGTACTTC CAWSDFDRAAYEQYF
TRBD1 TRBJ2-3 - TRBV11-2 TGTGCCAGCAGCGATCCGGACAGGGGTGGTAGGGGCACAGATACGCAGTATTTT CASSDPDRGGRGTDTQYF
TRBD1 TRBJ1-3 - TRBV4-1 TGCGCCAGCAGCTATAGGGACAGGGGCAGTGGAAACACCATATATTTT CASSYRDRGSGNTIYF
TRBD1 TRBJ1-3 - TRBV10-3 TGTGCCATCAGTGAACGGGACAGTGGAAACACCATATATTTT CAISERDSGNTIYF
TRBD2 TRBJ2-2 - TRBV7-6 TGTGCCAGCAGCTTCCGACTAGCGGGAGCCACCGGGGAGCTGTTTTTT CASSFRLAGATGELFF
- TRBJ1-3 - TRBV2 TGTGCCAGCAGCGCAGGGTTTCCCTCTGGAAACACCATATATTTT CASSAGFPSGNTIYF
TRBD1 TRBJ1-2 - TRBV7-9 TGTGCCAGTAGGACAGGGAATTATGGCTACACCTTC CASRTGNYGYTF
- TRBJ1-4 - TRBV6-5 TGTGCCAGCAGTTATGGAGGGGCCGTGAATGAAAAACTGTTTTTT CASSYGGAVNEKLFF
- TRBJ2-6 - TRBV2 TGTGCCAGCATTGGCGGGGTGGATGGGGCCAACGTCCTGACTTTC CASIGGVDGANVLTF
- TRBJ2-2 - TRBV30 TGTGCCTGGAGTGAACCTACTAGCTACACCGGGGAGCTGTTTTTT CAWSEPTSYTGELFF
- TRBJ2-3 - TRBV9 TGTGCCAGCAGCGCGCCTACAGGGACAGATACGCAGTATTTT CASSAPTGTDTQYF
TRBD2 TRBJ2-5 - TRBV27 TGTGCCAGCAGTTTTCTATCCGGGAGGATAGAGACCCAGTACTTC CASSFLSGRIETQYF
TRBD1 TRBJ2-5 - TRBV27 TGTGCCAGCACCGGAAGTGGGACAGAGGTTGGGACCCAGTACTTC CASTGSGTEVGTQYF